Listed below are T cell receptor beta chains from one sample, sequenced in a study of post-analysis software for immune sequencing data. TCRdb independently ran MiXCR on the PCR reads; one entry per CDR3 protein. The sample yields approximately 350,000 distinct CDR3 sequences, roughly 36% seen once. Sample: blood. The receptors were gathered from a girl aged 10-17 years with multiple sclerosis. The CDR3 runs from the conserved cysteine through the conserved F or W. D genes are given only for firm matches. Some rows mark clone size as missing; the rest say once, few, many or name a class of expanded clone.

TRBJ2-1 TRBV7-2 NA NA TGTGCCAGCAGCTTAACAAACCTGGGTAGCGATGAGCAGTTCTTC CASSLTNLGSDEQFF
TRBJ2-5 TRBV5-1 NA TRBD2 TGCGCCAGCAGCTTGGGATTGACTAGCGGGGCAGAGACCCAGTACTTC CASSLGLTSGAETQYF
TRBJ2-6 TRBV4-3 NA NA TGCGCCAGCAGCCAAGATCTATTCTCTGGGGCCAACGTCCTGACTTTC CASSQDLFSGANVLTF
TRBJ2-1 TRBV20-1 NA NA TGCAGTGCGGCGCAGTCCAATGAGCAGTTCTTC CSAAQSNEQFF
TRBJ2-7 TRBV7-9 NA NA TGTGCCAGCAGCTCGTCGACAGGTACCGTCTCCTACGAGCAGTACTTC CASSSSTGTVSYEQYF
TRBJ2-7 TRBV4-3 medium-sized NA TGCGCCAGCAGCCAAGTCGTAATGGGCTACGAGCAGTACTTC CASSQVVMGYEQYF
TRBJ2-7 TRBV28 NA NA TGTGCCAGCAGTTTCGCCCACGAGCAGTACTTC CASSFAHEQYF
TRBJ1-1 TRBV7-9 NA NA TGTGCCAGCAGCTTCGACCTCTTGGGTTCAACTGAAGCTTTCTTT CASSFDLLGSTEAFF
TRBJ2-3 TRBV5-1 few NA TGCGCCAGCACTTTTGGAGGTAGCACAGATACGCAGTATTTT CASTFGGSTDTQYF
TRBJ2-7 TRBV5-1 NA NA TGCGCCAGCAGCCGGGCAGGCTCCTACGAGCAGTACTTC CASSRAGSYEQYF
TRBJ2-3 TRBV4-1 NA NA TGCGCCAGCAGCCAAGACCAGGGCACAGATACGCAGTATTTT CASSQDQGTDTQYF
TRBJ2-4 TRBV5-1 NA NA TGCGCCAGCAGCTTGGAAGCAGGGCGCAAAAACATTCAGTACTTC CASSLEAGRKNIQYF
TRBJ2-2 TRBV6-6 NA NA TGTGCCAGCAGAGGTGTGGGTTTCTCCGGGGAGCTGTTTTTT CASRGVGFSGELFF
TRBJ2-7 TRBV10-3 few NA TGTGCCGCGCAAAGGACCGCAACCTACGAGCAGTACTTC CAAQRTATYEQYF
TRBJ2-7 TRBV6-1 NA NA TGTGCCAGCAGTGAAGGGGGCAGCCCCTCTCACGAGCAGTACTTC CASSEGGSPSHEQYF
TRBJ1-2 TRBV6-6 few NA TGTGCCAGCGGGGGGGTGTATGGCTACACCTTC CASGGVYGYTF
TRBJ2-7 TRBV6-6 NA TRBD1 TGTGCCAGCAGCCGCCTCTCAGGGGGCAAAAACGAGCAGTACTTC CASSRLSGGKNEQYF
TRBJ1-5 TRBV28 NA TRBD1 TGTGCCAGCAGTCGGGACAGTCTCAATCAGCCCCAGCATTTT CASSRDSLNQPQHF
TRBJ2-2 TRBV7-8 NA TRBD2 TGTGCCAGCAGCTCCGGACTAGCGGGGGACGTCACCGGGGAGCTGTTTTTT CASSSGLAGDVTGELFF
TRBJ2-5 TRBV5-1 few TRBD2 TGCGCCAGCAGCTTGAGTGTTTCAGCGGGGGTGGAGACCCAGTACTTC CASSLSVSAGVETQYF
TRBJ1-6 TRBV10-3 NA NA TGTGCCATCAGTGAGAGGGACGATTCACCCCTCCACTTT CAISERDDSPLHF
TRBJ2-2 TRBV12-5 NA NA TGTGCTAGTGGGGATAATCGGGTCTCGAACACCGGGGAGCTGTTTTTT CASGDNRVSNTGELFF
TRBJ1-1 TRBV5-1 few NA TGCGCCAGCAGCCGGGGCCCTACGAACACTGAAGCTTTCTTT CASSRGPTNTEAFF
TRBJ1-4 TRBV12-3/TRBV12-4 NA NA TGTGCCAGCAGTTTAGCGGAGGCAGGAAGGGAAAAACTGTTTTTT CASSLAEAGREKLFF
TRBJ2-6 TRBV9 many NA TGTGCCAGCAGCGTGGGATCTCCAGGGGCTGATTTTTCCGGGGCCAACGTCCTGACTTTC CASSVGSPGADFSGANVLTF
TRBJ2-1 TRBV24-1 NA TRBD1 TGTGCCACCAGTGATTGGAGAACAGGGGTAGGTGAGCAGTTCTTC CATSDWRTGVGEQFF
TRBJ2-7 TRBV20-1 NA TRBD1 TGCAGTGCTGTAACGGGACAGGGGGACGGGCAGTACTTC CSAVTGQGDGQYF
TRBJ1-4 TRBV7-2 few NA TGTGCCAGCAGCTTGCAAGGACTGAATAATGAAAAACTGTTTTTT CASSLQGLNNEKLFF
TRBJ2-7 TRBV18 few NA TGTGCCAGCTCAACGAGGGAAGGCGAGCAGTACTTC CASSTREGEQYF
TRBJ2-7 TRBV5-1 few TRBD1 TGCGCCAGCAGCAGCCCCCCGGTGGGGACAGGGCTTTCCGAGCAGTACTTC CASSSPPVGTGLSEQYF
TRBJ2-1 TRBV28 few TRBD2 TGTGCCAGCACCTTGGGACTAGCGGGGACCGGTGAGCAGTTCTTC CASTLGLAGTGEQFF
TRBJ1-5 TRBV3-1 NA NA TGTGCCAGCAGCCAAGACTCTGCGGGGAATCAGCCCCAGCATTTT CASSQDSAGNQPQHF
TRBJ1-2 TRBV12-3/TRBV12-4 few NA TGTGCCAGCAGTTTAGACAGATTGGGCCTATCTAACTATGGCTACACCTTC CASSLDRLGLSNYGYTF